The clone carrying this TCR beta chain was seen once. In the original processing: Nucleated cell number was recorded as an estimate derived from reference gene primer amplification. Assay: immunoSEQ multiplex PCR; the TCRdb copy retains only in-frame clones and omits some. The V and J calls and clone size come from that table; D and trimming were worked out from the DNA. In the table there are approximately 130,000 clones, around 85% of which are singletons. The CDR3 extends over 15 amino acids. J was trimmed by 6 bases and V by 0 bases; bases with no gene match: 7. The germline V gene has CDR1 LGHDT and CDR2 YNNKEL (reference sequence). The data originate from a study of blood T cell repertoires in COVID-19. Whole-study context: COVID-19 samples, acute and convalescent, were from the United States, Italy and Spain. PBMCs, B-cell-depleted T cells, or T cells provided the cDNA or gDNA that made up the material.

The rearrangement uses TRBV3-1 (or the pseudogene TRBV3-2) and TRBJ2-5, with 7 bases matching TRBD2. Sequenced material: peripheral blood. The sequence derives from a woman between 45 and 65 years old who had recovered from COVID-19. CDR3 sequence (DNA): TGTGCCAGCAGCCAAGATAGTCTGCGGGGGAAGACCCAGTACTTC. Its translation: CASSQDSLRGKTQYF.